This is a list of T cell receptor beta chains from one sample in a study of cytomegalovirus exposure and HLA in healthy donors. Clones were sequenced by immunoSEQ multiplex PCR, and TCRdb holds only the in-frame ones, with some missing. In the table there are 210,000 or so clones, around 80% of which are singletons. Sequences were obtained from PBMCs. These receptors came from a man between 18 and 35 years old in good health and CMV-seronegative. CDR3s include the opening cysteine and the closing phenylalanine or tryptophan. A D gene is named only where the DNA matches it firmly. For some rows the clone size is stated as once, few or many, or as a class when expanded; others skip it.

len: 15; abundance: NA; j_gene: TRBJ2-7; d_gene: NA; v_gene: TRBV7-9; CDR3nt: TGTGCCAGCAGCTCCCTAACACAGGACTCCTACGAGCAGTACTTC; CDR3aa: CASSSLTQDSYEQYF
len: 13; abundance: few; j_gene: TRBJ2-1; d_gene: NA; v_gene: TRBV9; CDR3nt: TGTGCCAGCAGCGCCTCTAGGAGTAATGAGCAGTTCTTC; CDR3aa: CASSASRSNEQFF
len: 15; abundance: NA; j_gene: TRBJ1-2; d_gene: NA; v_gene: TRBV5-5; CDR3nt: TGTGCCAGCAGGCTAGACCCCGGGGTCGCGGACGGCTACACCTTC; CDR3aa: CASRLDPGVADGYTF
len: 16; abundance: NA; j_gene: TRBJ2-7; d_gene: TRBD2; v_gene: TRBV18; CDR3nt: TGTGCCAGCTCACCAGAGGTGGGACTAGCTCCCAACGAGCAGTACTTC; CDR3aa: CASSPEVGLAPNEQYF
len: 15; abundance: NA; j_gene: TRBJ2-1; d_gene: NA; v_gene: TRBV29-1; CDR3nt: TGCAGCGTAGACCCTAGGGGGTTATATTACAATGAGCAGTTCTTC; CDR3aa: CSVDPRGLYYNEQFF
len: 14; abundance: NA; j_gene: TRBJ2-1; d_gene: TRBD2; v_gene: TRBV5-1; CDR3nt: TGCGCCAGTTACACTAGCGGGGTATACAATGAGCAGTTCTTC; CDR3aa: CASYTSGVYNEQFF
len: 16; abundance: NA; j_gene: TRBJ1-6; d_gene: NA; v_gene: TRBV30; CDR3nt: TGTGCCTGGAGAGATAGCACGAGCTCCTATAATTCACCCCTCCACTTT; CDR3aa: CAWRDSTSSYNSPLHF
len: 15; abundance: NA; j_gene: TRBJ2-5; d_gene: TRBD2; v_gene: TRBV9; CDR3nt: TGTGCCAGCAGCCTAAGGCCCAGCGGGGAAGAGACCCAGTACTTC; CDR3aa: CASSLRPSGEETQYF
len: 14; abundance: few; j_gene: TRBJ1-1; d_gene: TRBD1; v_gene: TRBV29-1; CDR3nt: TGCAGCGCTCAGGACAGGGGAGGAGACACTGAAGCTTTCTTT; CDR3aa: CSAQDRGGDTEAFF
len: 13; abundance: NA; j_gene: TRBJ1-6; d_gene: NA; v_gene: TRBV27; CDR3nt: TGTGCCAGCAGCACTCCCCGGTATTCACCCCTCCACTTT; CDR3aa: CASSTPRYSPLHF
len: 14; abundance: once; j_gene: TRBJ2-5; d_gene: NA; v_gene: TRBV28; CDR3nt: TGTGCCAGCAAACCTGGGTGGGAGTCAGAGACCCAGTACTTC; CDR3aa: CASKPGWESETQYF
len: 16; abundance: NA; j_gene: TRBJ2-1; d_gene: TRBD2; v_gene: TRBV19; CDR3nt: TGTGCCAGTAGCCTCGGAGCGGGACCCGCGTACAATGAGCAGTTCTTC; CDR3aa: CASSLGAGPAYNEQFF
len: 11; abundance: NA; j_gene: TRBJ2-3; d_gene: NA; v_gene: TRBV2; CDR3nt: TGTGCCAGTGGTAGGGAGTATACGCAGTATTTT; CDR3aa: CASGREYTQYF
len: 13; abundance: NA; j_gene: TRBJ2-2; d_gene: TRBD1; v_gene: TRBV7-3; CDR3nt: TGTGCCAGCAGACGGACAGGGCCCGGGGAGCTGTTTTTT; CDR3aa: CASRRTGPGELFF
len: 16; abundance: once; j_gene: TRBJ2-1; d_gene: TRBD1; v_gene: TRBV19; CDR3nt: TGTGCCAGTAGTCTAAGGGACAGAGGCCTCTACAATGAGCAGTTCTTC; CDR3aa: CASSLRDRGLYNEQFF
len: 14; abundance: NA; j_gene: TRBJ1-1; d_gene: NA; v_gene: TRBV2; CDR3nt: TGTGCCAGCAGGAGGGACACGACAAAATTTCAAGCTTTCTTT; CDR3aa: CASRRDTTKFQAFF
len: 13; abundance: NA; j_gene: TRBJ1-3; d_gene: NA; v_gene: TRBV6-1; CDR3nt: TGTGCCAGCACCTTCTCGGGTGGATACACCATATATTTT; CDR3aa: CASTFSGGYTIYF
len: 16; abundance: NA; j_gene: TRBJ1-1; d_gene: TRBD1; v_gene: TRBV5-6; CDR3nt: TGTGCCAGCAGCTTGATGCCCGTCGGGACAGGCCCTGAAGCTTTCTTT; CDR3aa: CASSLMPVGTGPEAFF